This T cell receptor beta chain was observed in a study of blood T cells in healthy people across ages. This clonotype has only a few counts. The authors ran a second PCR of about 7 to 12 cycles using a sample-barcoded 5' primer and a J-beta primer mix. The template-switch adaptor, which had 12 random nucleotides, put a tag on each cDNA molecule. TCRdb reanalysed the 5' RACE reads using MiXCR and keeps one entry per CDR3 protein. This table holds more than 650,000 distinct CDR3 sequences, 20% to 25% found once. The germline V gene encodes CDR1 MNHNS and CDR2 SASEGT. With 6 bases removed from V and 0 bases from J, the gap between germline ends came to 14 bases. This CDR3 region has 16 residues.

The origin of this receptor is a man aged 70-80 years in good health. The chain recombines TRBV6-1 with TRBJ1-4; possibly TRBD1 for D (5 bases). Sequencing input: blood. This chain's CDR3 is CASRARGAATNEKLFF. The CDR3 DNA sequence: TGTGCCAGCAGGGCCCGAGGGGCGGCAACTAATGAAAAACTGTTTTTT.